The 7 T cell receptor beta chains below come from one sample, sequenced in a study of blood T cell repertoires in COVID-19. The assay was immunoSEQ multiplex PCR, and TCRdb's table has in-frame clones only and misses some. The table shows 150,000 to 200,000 clones, with around 89% occurring only once. The sample was peripheral blood. The receptor source for this set is a woman in her 30s with acute or convalescent COVID-19.

The chain combines TRBV2 with TRBJ1-5; tentatively, D is TRBD1 (6 bases). V was pared by 8 bases and J by 5 bases, with 13 bases between. The CDR3 spans 13 residues. CDR1 and CDR2 (germline): SNHLY, FYNNEI. The CDR3 region is CASCQGNDQPQHF. CDR3 nucleotides: TGTGCCAGCTGTCAGGGGAACGATCAGCCCCAGCATTTT.

The gene calls are TRBV9 and TRBJ2-1, with a tentative D call TRBD1 (6 bases). The V gene lost 2 bases and the J gene lost 1 base, with 22 bases spanning the gap. CDR1 and CDR2 (germline): SGDLS, YYNGEE. The CDR3 consists of 19 residues. The CDR3 here is CASSVIPRGGLGSYNEQFF. The CDR3 DNA sequence: TGTGCCAGCAGCGTGATCCCCAGGGGCGGCCTGGGTTCCTACAATGAGCAGTTCTTC.

The rearrangement joins TRBV29-1 to TRBJ1-1, with TRBD1 matching 7 bases. V was clipped by 8 bases and J by 4 bases; unmatched bases: 7. There are 12 residues in the CDR3. CDR1 and CDR2 from the germline V gene are SQVTM and ANQGSEA. CDR3 sequence: CSIYAGGTEAFF. CDR3 in DNA: TGCAGCATTTACGCAGGGGGCACTGAAGCTTTCTTT.

V gene TRBV12-3 or TRBV12-4 combines with J gene TRBJ1-5; TRBD1 might be the D (5 bases). CDR3 length: 13 residues. V lost 7 bases to trimming and J lost 7 bases, with 14 bases between them. The CDR3 here is CASTLTVSQPQHF. CDR3 nucleotide sequence: TGTGCCAGCACCTTGACAGTTTCCCAGCCCCAGCATTTT.

The chain carries TRBV7-9 and TRBJ1-1; a possible D gene is TRBD1 (5 bases). Trimming left V 7 bases short and J 4 bases short, with 16 bases between. This CDR3 comprises 14 residues. CDR1 and CDR2 (germline): SEHNR, FQNEAQ (reference sequence). The CDR3, as DNA: TGTGCCAGCATCGGAACAGGCAGGGCCACTGAAGCTTTCTTT. Its translation: CASIGTGRATEAFF.

This rearrangement joins TRBV27 to TRBJ2-7, with TRBD2 as a possible D gene (5 bases). This CDR3 has 15 amino acids. CDR1 and CDR2 (germline): MNHEY, SMNVEV (reference sequence). Trimming left V 2 bases short and J 2 bases short, with 13 bases between. The CDR3, as DNA: TGTGCCAGCAGTTTAATTCCTAGCCCGACCTACGAGCAGTACTTC. Protein sequence: CASSLIPSPTYEQYF.

The rearrangement joins TRBV5-1 to TRBJ2-3; TRBD1 agrees at 7 bases. CDR3 length equals 15 residues. Trimming at V came to 3 bases and at J to 1 base, leaving 5 bases not matched to a gene. Germline V gene sequence: CDR1 SGHRS, CDR2 YFSETQ. The CDR3 DNA reads as TGCGCCAGCAGCTCCTCCGGGACAGGCACAGATACGCAGTATTTT. It specifies CASSSSGTGTDTQYF.